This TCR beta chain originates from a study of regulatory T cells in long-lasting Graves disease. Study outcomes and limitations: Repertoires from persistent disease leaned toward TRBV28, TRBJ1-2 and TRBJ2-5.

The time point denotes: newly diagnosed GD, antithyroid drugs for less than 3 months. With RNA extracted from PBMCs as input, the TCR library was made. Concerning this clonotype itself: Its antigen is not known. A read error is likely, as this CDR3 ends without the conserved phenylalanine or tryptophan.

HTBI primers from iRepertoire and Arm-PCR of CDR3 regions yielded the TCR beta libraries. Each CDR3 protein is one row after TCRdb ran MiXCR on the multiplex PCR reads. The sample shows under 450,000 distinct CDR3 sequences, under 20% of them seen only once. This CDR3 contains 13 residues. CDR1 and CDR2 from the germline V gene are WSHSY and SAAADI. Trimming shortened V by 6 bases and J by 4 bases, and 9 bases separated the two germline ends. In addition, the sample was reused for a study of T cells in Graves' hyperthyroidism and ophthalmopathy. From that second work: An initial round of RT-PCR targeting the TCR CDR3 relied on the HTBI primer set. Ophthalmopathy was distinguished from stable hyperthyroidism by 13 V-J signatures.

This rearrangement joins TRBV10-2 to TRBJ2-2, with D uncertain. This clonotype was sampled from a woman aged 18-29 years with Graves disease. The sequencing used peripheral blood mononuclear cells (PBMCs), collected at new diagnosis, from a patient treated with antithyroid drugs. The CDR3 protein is CASRVVGTGELFL. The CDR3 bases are TGCGCCAGCAGGGTAGTCGGCACCGGGGAGCTGTTTCTT.